The 3 T cell receptor beta chains listed next were all sequenced from one sample in a study of blood T cell repertoires in COVID-19 (dated by TCRdb to about 2020). Library method: the immunoSEQ multiplex PCR assay. TCRdb provides this immuneACCESS table in a form limited to in-frame rearrangements. Some clones are lacking; in checked studies, under half of them reflect an unresolved V gene, and why the rest are absent is not known. This sample holds approximately 300,000 clones; about nine tenths were observed only once. 1% of the sample belongs to the ten largest clones. Material: peripheral blood. The source is a man in his fifties with active or convalescent COVID-19.

The rearrangement links TRBV28 to TRBJ2-2, with 9 bases that match TRBD1. Trimming removed 8 bases from V and 6 bases from J; junction bases left unmatched: 13. The germline CDR1 and CDR2 sequences are MDHEN and SYDVKM. The CDR3 sequence is 16 residues long. The CDR3 sequence: CASASPGQGTAGELFF. The DNA of the CDR3 is TGTGCCAGCGCTTCTCCGGGACAGGGTACCGCCGGGGAGCTGTTTTTT.

V and J are TRBV28 and TRBJ1-2; D is possibly TRBD1 (5 bases). The germline V and J ends were trimmed by 7 bases and 4 bases, with 19 bases remaining between them. The CDR3 consists of 15 residues. Germline V gives CDR1 MDHEN, CDR2 SYDVKM. CDR3 coding DNA: TGTGCCAGCAACCTTGACAGTACTGTGGGCTATGGCTACACCTTC. It encodes CASNLDSTVGYGYTF.

This clone has a handful of counts. The chain has TRBV4-1 and TRBJ1-2; 10 bases match TRBD1. Germline V gives CDR1 MGHRA, CDR2 YSYEKL. The ends lost 2 bases at V and 4 bases at J; junction bases unmatched: 10. The CDR3 contains 17 residues. The CDR3 here is CASSQPSGTGVPYGYTF. CDR3 nucleotides: TGCGCCAGCAGCCAACCTTCCGGGACAGGGGTTCCCTATGGCTACACCTTC.